This passage covers 3 T cell receptor beta chains from one sample sequenced in a study of control samples from healthy donors and cancer patients. The method was immunoSEQ multiplex PCR; TCRdb's version includes in-frame clones alone and lacks a portion of them. The sample gives some 160,000 clones, roughly 90% of which show up once; about 0.64% is in the top ten. Material for sequencing was blood. Receptors were obtained from a woman younger than 45 in good health.

J is TRBJ2-3 and V is TRBV27, with TRBD2 matching 7 bases. The germline V gene has CDR1 MNHEY and CDR2 SMNVEV (reference sequence). The CDR3 runs 16 residues. Losses at the gene ends were 7 bases for V and 4 bases for J; bases not matched to a gene: 14. The CDR3 sequence is CASKSTRELSADTQYF. The CDR3 DNA sequence: TGTGCCAGCAAATCCACGCGGGAGTTGAGTGCAGATACGCAGTATTTT.

The CDR3, as DNA: TGCAGCGTCGTTTCTAGCGGCGAGCAGTACTTC. It translates to CSVVSSGEQYF. V usage is TRBV29-1 and J usage is TRBJ2-7, with TRBD2 identical over 7 bases. This CDR3 has 11 amino acids. V lost 6 bases, J lost 6 bases, and 5 bases stayed unmatched. CDR1 SQVTM and CDR2 ANQGSEA come from the germline V gene.

The gene calls are TRBV19 and TRBJ1-3; D gene unclear. Looked up from germline, CDR1 is LNHDA and CDR2 is SQIVND (reference sequence). Trimming cost V 3 bases and J 0 bases, with 9 bases left between them. This CDR3 region has 15 residues. CDR3: CASSINAFSGNTIYF. CDR3 sequence (DNA): TGTGCCAGTAGTATCAATGCGTTCTCTGGAAACACCATATATTTT.